Listed below are T cell receptor beta chains from one sample, sequenced in a study of identical twins. Via MiXCR, TCRdb re-called the 5' RACE reads, giving one row per CDR3 protein. Of 270,000 or so distinct CDR3 sequences in the sample, around 8% were seen once. This sample was also put to use in a study of yellow fever vaccine responses in identical twins.

Sequencing was performed on CD8+ T cells sorted from blood. The receptors come from a woman between 18 and 29 years old in good health. The CDR3 runs from the conserved cysteine through the conserved F or W. Each record gives: D gene, clone size, V gene, J gene, CDR3 DNA, CDR3 protein. D genes are given only for firm matches. Not every row has a clone size; where given, it reads once, few, many or a size class.

NA,NA,TRBV19,TRBJ2-7,TGTGCCACTACTAGAGGTAACTACGAGCAGTACTTC,CATTRGNYEQYF
TRBD1,NA,TRBV24-1,TRBJ2-3,TGTGCCACCAGTGATGTGACAGGGGGCCTTACAGATACGCAGTATTTT,CATSDVTGGLTDTQYF
NA,few,TRBV6-1,TRBJ2-7,TGTGCCAGCAGCAGACAGACCCCCTACGAGCAGTACTTC,CASSRQTPYEQYF
NA,NA,TRBV6-1,TRBJ2-7,TGTGCCAGCAGTCCTTTACCAGGGGTCTACGAGCAGTACTTC,CASSPLPGVYEQYF
NA,NA,TRBV2,TRBJ1-2,TGTGCCAGCAGTGATATGCAGTCCTATGGCTACACCTTC,CASSDMQSYGYTF
NA,NA,TRBV7-2,TRBJ2-7,TGTGCCAGCAGCTTACAGGGGGGATTGGACGAGCAGTACTTC,CASSLQGGLDEQYF
NA,few,TRBV6-2/TRBV6-3,TRBJ2-7,TGTGCCAGCAGTTACCGGCAGGGTTACCCCTACGAGCAGTACTTC,CASSYRQGYPYEQYF
NA,many,TRBV28,TRBJ2-7,TGTGCCAGCAGAGGAAACCGGGTGGTCTTCTACGAGCAGTACTTC,CASRGNRVVFYEQYF
NA,NA,TRBV6-1,TRBJ2-7,TGTGCCAGCAAGTGGGGAATCTACGAGCAGTACTTC,CASKWGIYEQYF
TRBD1,many,TRBV20-1,TRBJ1-1,TGCAGTGCTAGTACAGGGGGGATTACTGAAGCTTTCTTT,CSASTGGITEAFF